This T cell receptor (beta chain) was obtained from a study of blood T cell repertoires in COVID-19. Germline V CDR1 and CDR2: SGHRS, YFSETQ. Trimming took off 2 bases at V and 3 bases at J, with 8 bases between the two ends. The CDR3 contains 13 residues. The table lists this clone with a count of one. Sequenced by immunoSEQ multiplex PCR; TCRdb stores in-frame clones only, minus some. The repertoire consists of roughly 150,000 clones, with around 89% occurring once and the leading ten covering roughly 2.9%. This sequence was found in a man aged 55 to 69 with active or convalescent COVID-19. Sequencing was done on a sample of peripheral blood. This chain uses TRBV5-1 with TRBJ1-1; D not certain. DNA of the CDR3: TGCGCCAGCAGCTTCGGCGCGGACACTGAAGCTTTCTTT. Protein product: CASSFGADTEAFF.